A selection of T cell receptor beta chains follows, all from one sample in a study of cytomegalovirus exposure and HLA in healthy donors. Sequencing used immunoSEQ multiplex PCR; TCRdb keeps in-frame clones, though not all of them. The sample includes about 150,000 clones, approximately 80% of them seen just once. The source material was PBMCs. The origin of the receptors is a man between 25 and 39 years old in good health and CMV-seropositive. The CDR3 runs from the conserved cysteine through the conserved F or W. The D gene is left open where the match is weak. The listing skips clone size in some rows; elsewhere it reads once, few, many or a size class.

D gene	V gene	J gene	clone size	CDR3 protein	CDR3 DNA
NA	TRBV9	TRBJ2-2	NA	CASSVGLEGELFF	TGTGCCAGCAGCGTAGGACTAGAGGGGGAGCTGTTTTTT
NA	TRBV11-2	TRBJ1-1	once	CASRPGLRRTEAFF	TGTGCCAGCAGACCGGGACTCCGAAGGACTGAAGCTTTCTTT
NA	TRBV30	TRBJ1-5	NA	CAWNTGPNQPQHF	TGTGCCTGGAATACAGGACCGAATCAGCCCCAGCATTTT
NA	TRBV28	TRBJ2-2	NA	CASSLPGGGELFF	TGTGCCAGCAGTTTGCCCGGAGGGGGGGAGCTGTTTTTT
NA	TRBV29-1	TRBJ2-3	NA	CSVVWQGRGTDTQYF	TGCAGCGTTGTGTGGCAGGGGAGAGGAACAGATACGCAGTATTTT
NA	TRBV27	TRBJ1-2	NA	CASSSLQGPRVVEGYTF	TGTGCCAGCAGTTCCTTACAGGGACCGCGGGTGGTGGAAGGCTACACCTTC
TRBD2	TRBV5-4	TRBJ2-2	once	CASSRSGTSGIFTGELFF	TGTGCCAGCAGCCGATCCGGGACTAGCGGGATTTTTACCGGGGAGCTGTTTTTT
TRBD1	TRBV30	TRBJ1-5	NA	CAWRQGAIQPQHF	TGTGCCTGGAGGCAGGGGGCCATTCAGCCCCAGCATTTT
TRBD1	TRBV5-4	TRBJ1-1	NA	CASSQGQTNTEAFF	TGTGCCAGCAGCCAGGGACAGACGAACACTGAAGCTTTCTTT
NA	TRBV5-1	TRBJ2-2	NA	CASSISGRTPSGELFF	TGCGCCAGCAGTATTAGCGGTAGGACCCCCAGCGGGGAGCTGTTTTTT
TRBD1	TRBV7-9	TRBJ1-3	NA	CSSSPSGAGGSGNTIYF	TGTTCCAGCAGCCCTAGCGGGGCAGGGGGCTCGGGAAACACCATATATTTT
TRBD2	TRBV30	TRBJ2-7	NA	CAWRGSGRGSEQYF	TGTGCCTGGAGGGGGAGCGGGAGGGGGAGCGAGCAGTACTTC
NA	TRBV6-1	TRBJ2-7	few	CASSDYRVSEQYF	TGTGCCAGCAGCGACTACAGGGTATCTGAGCAGTACTTC
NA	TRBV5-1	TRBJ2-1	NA	CASSPDTYNEQFF	TGCGCCAGCAGCCCGGACACGTACAATGAGCAGTTCTTC
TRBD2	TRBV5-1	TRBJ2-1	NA	CASSSSGSYNEQFF	TGCGCCAGCAGCTCAAGCGGGAGCTACAATGAGCAGTTCTTC
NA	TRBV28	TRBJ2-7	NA	CASRTTTRVDEQYF	TGTGCCAGCAGGACCACGACTAGGGTTGACGAGCAGTACTTC
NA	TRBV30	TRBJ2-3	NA	CAWDLNSPDTQYF	TGTGCCTGGGATTTAAACTCCCCGGATACGCAGTATTTT
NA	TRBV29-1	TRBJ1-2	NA	CSVVLIRGYTF	TGCAGCGTTGTCCTTATCAGGGGCTACACCTTC